Below, 14 T cell receptor beta chains from the same sample are listed, as sequenced in a study of cytomegalovirus exposure and HLA in healthy donors. The method was immunoSEQ multiplex PCR; TCRdb's version includes in-frame clones alone and lacks a portion of them. The table has approximately 82,000 clones, 90% to 95% seen once. The sample was PBMCs. Every receptor here comes from a young woman in good health and CMV-seronegative.

This clone was detected once. The J gene is TRBJ1-1, the V gene TRBV5-1; 11 bases line up with TRBD1. Germline V gene lookup returns CDR1 SGHRS and CDR2 YFSETQ. Losses at the gene ends were 1 base for V and 3 bases for J; bases not matched to a gene: 11. The CDR3 spans 18 residues. The CDR3 is CASSLTLRDRGLDTEAFF. As DNA, the CDR3 is TGCGCCAGCAGCTTGACCCTCCGGGACAGGGGGTTGGACACTGAAGCTTTCTTT.

The rearrangement links TRBV7-8 to TRBJ1-3; maybe TRBD1 (5 bases). Per the germline V gene, CDR1 is SGHVS and CDR2 is FQNEAQ. This CDR3 spans 16 amino acids. V was cut by 1 base and J by 0 bases, with 10 bases left in between. DNA for the CDR3: TGTGCCAGCAGCTTAGTGGGGACTGTCTCTGGAAACACCATATATTTT. Its translation is CASSLVGTVSGNTIYF.

V is TRBV7-8 and J is TRBJ1-2, with TRBD1 matching over 8 bases. The CDR3 totals 18 residues. Germline V lookup: CDR1 SGHVS, CDR2 FQNEAQ. The V segment lost 7 bases and the J segment 3 bases; nucleotides outside the gene matches: 19. CDR3 DNA sequence: TGTGCCAGCAACCCAGCTAGGTTTCAGGGGGCTGAAGACTATGGCTACACCTTC. Translated: CASNPARFQGAEDYGYTF. The full variable domain, rest sourced from reference TRBV7-8 and TRBJ1-2, is GAGVSQSPRYKVAKRGQDVALRCDPISGHVSLFWYQQALGQGPEFLTYFQNEAQLDKSGLPSDRFFAERPEGSVSTLKIQRTQQEDSAVYLCASNPARFQGAEDYGYTFGSGTRLTVV.

The V gene is TRBV5-4, the J gene TRBJ2-2, with TRBD1 matching 7 bases. The junction had 10 bases not matched to a gene; V was cut back by 3 bases and J by 2 bases. The CDR3 runs 17 residues. CDR1 SGHNT and CDR2 YYREEE come from the germline V gene (reference sequence). In DNA form, the CDR3 reads TGTGCCAGCAGCTGGGGTGGGCAGGGGGATAACACCGGGGAGCTGTTTTTT. As protein: CASSWGGQGDNTGELFF. Drawing the rest from reference TRBV5-4 and TRBJ2-2, the complete variable domain is ETGVTQSPTHLIKTRGQQVTLRCSSQSGHNTVSWYQQALGQGPQFIFQYYREEENGRGNFPPRFSGLQFPNYSSELNVNALELDDSALYLCASSWGGQGDNTGELFFGEGSRLTVL.

The V call is TRBV4-1, the J call TRBJ2-3; 12 bases are a match to TRBD2. The CDR3 consists of 16 residues. The germline CDR1 and CDR2 sequences are MGHRA and YSYEKL. The V and J ends lost 4 bases and 4 bases, in that order; junction bases with no gene match: 6. CDR3 amino acids: CASSLLAGGPSDTQYF. CDR3 DNA sequence: TGCGCCAGCAGCCTTCTAGCGGGGGGGCCATCAGATACGCAGTATTTT.

A single count supports this clone. The chain recombines TRBV5-1 with TRBJ2-1, with 14 bases lining up with TRBD2. The CDR3 spans 19 residues. V shed 0 bases, J shed 8 bases, and the junction held 13 bases outside the gene matches. Germline CDR1 SGHRS, CDR2 YFSETQ. The DNA of the CDR3 is TGCGCCAGCAGCTTGGGAAGGCAACCAGGGACTAGCGGGAGATATGAGCAGTTCTTC. Translation gives CASSLGRQPGTSGRYEQFF.

This chain links TRBV10-3 with TRBJ2-7; 7 nucleotides align to TRBD1. The junction had 2 bases not matched to a gene; V was cut back by 2 bases and J by 4 bases. The CDR3 covers 13 residues. The germline V gene has CDR1 ENHRY and CDR2 SYGVKD. Here the CDR3 reads CAISEGQVYEQYF. The CDR3 DNA is TGTGCCATCAGTGAGGGACAGGTATACGAGCAGTACTTC.

V is TRBV23-1 and J is TRBJ2-1; 8 bases line up with TRBD2. TRBV23-1 is known as an ORF, though its function is uncertain. There are 14 residues in the CDR3. V was pared by 0 bases and J by 15 bases, with 10 bases of the junction left unmatched. CDR3: CASSQSSGAGDRFF. DNA of the CDR3: TGCGCCAGCAGTCAATCATCGGGAGCGGGGGATAGGTTCTTC.

The chain carries TRBV5-4 and TRBJ1-1, with D maybe TRBD1 (5 bases). Germline V lookup: CDR1 SGHNT, CDR2 YYREEE (reference sequence). The CDR3 sequence is 14 residues long. Between the trimmed V and J ends, which lost 3 bases and 1 base, there was a span of 10 bases. The CDR3 loop is CASSWGTGNTEAFF. DNA for the CDR3: TGTGCCAGCAGCTGGGGCACAGGGAACACTGAAGCTTTCTTT.

The chain is built from TRBV10-1 and TRBJ2-1; TRBD2 aligns across 8 bases. The CDR3 is 16 amino acids. V shed 0 bases and J 6 bases; nucleotides not matched to a gene: 7. In germline, CDR1 is WNHNN, CDR2 SYGVQD (reference sequence). The CDR3 loop is CASSESLTSAFNEQFF. Here the CDR3 DNA reads TGCGCCAGCAGTGAGTCTCTGACTAGCGCATTCAATGAGCAGTTCTTC.

The V gene is TRBV5-1, the J gene TRBJ2-1; 7 bases agree with TRBD2. V was pared by 0 bases and J by 5 bases, with 5 bases of the junction left unmatched. Germline CDR1 SGHRS, CDR2 YFSETQ. The CDR3 runs to 15 residues. CDR3 region: CASSLGEGHNNEQFF. The CDR3 DNA sequence: TGCGCCAGCAGCTTGGGGGAGGGCCATAACAATGAGCAGTTCTTC.

The chain combines TRBV5-8 with TRBJ2-1, with TRBD2 matching over 15 bases. Germline lookup yields CDR1 SGHTS and CDR2 YDEGEE. CDR3 size: 18 residues. Unmatched junction bases numbered 10, after V lost 4 bases and J lost 5 bases. The CDR3 DNA reads TGTGCCAGCAGCCTATCCGGGACTAGCGGGGGGCGGAACAATGAGCAGTTCTTC. It translates to CASSLSGTSGGRNNEQFF.

The V call is TRBV7-2, the J call TRBJ2-1; 13 nucleotides line up with TRBD2. Germline CDR1 SGHTA, CDR2 FQGNSA. The CDR3 is made up of 16 amino acids. V lost 5 bases to trimming and J lost 7 bases; unmatched junction nucleotides: 8. The CDR3 DNA is TGTGCCAGCAGCGGAAAACTAGCGGGGGGGCGTAATGAGCAGTTCTTC. Translating gives CASSGKLAGGRNEQFF.

This sequence joins TRBV15 and TRBJ1-4; the D gene is possibly TRBD1 (6 bases). The CDR3 has 13 residues. Deletions cut 5 bases from V and 5 bases from J, with 9 bases between. Germline lookup yields CDR1 LNHNV and CDR2 YYDKDF (reference sequence). The CDR3 sequence: CATSPGTNEKLFF. The CDR3, as DNA: TGTGCCACCAGCCCCGGGACAAATGAAAAACTGTTTTTT.